This section outlines one T cell receptor (beta chain) sequence together with its context. Antigen unknown. This entry is derived from a study of memory CD4+ T cells and cytomegalovirus serostatus. General study findings and limits: 67 of 164 known CMV-associated TCRbeta sequences appeared in CD4+ memory.

Single viable CD3+CD4+CD8-CD45RO+ cells were sorted as the memory CD4+ T cells. Positive selection with CD4 microbeads enriched total CD4+ T cells. The CDR3 is made up of 14 amino acids. Germline V CDR1 and CDR2: SGHRS, YFSETQ. Trimming took off 0 bases at V and 5 bases at J, with 10 bases between the two ends. TCRdb keeps only in-frame clones here, not all; method: immunoSEQ multiplex PCR. The sample has approximately 52,000 clones; roughly 78% are singletons. The gene calls are TRBV5-1 and TRBJ2-3, with D uncertain. Source material: memory CD4+ T cells from blood. The receptor was derived from an adult in good health and CMV-seronegative. CDR3 in amino acids: CASSLEPGLDTQYF. The DNA for the CDR3 is TGCGCCAGCAGCTTGGAACCGGGCCTAGATACGCAGTATTTT.